One and the same sample provided the 27 T cell receptor beta chains below, sequenced in a study of T cells in Graves' hyperthyroidism and ophthalmopathy (dated by TCRdb to between 2019 and 2020). The library relied on multiplex PCR. The instrument given in TCRdb is Illumina HiSeq 2000. The TCR beta CDR3 regions were amplified from the RNA transcripts. The TCR CDR3 was subjected to a first round of RT-PCR using the HTBI primer set and the Qiagen OneStep RT-PCR kit. TCRdb reprocessed the public reads (quality trimming at Q25 with fastp, clone calling with MiXCR) and kept in-frame beta chains. One record per CDR3 amino acid sequence lists the most common genes and DNA. This sample comprises hundreds of thousands of distinct CDR3 sequences, approximately 14% of them detected only once. The ten largest make up 10% of the sample. Sequencing was done on a sample of blood. These receptors were taken from a woman aged 18-29 years with Graves' hyperthyroidism.

This clonotype was recorded many times. This chain uses TRBV20-1 with TRBJ2-7; 12 bases are a match to TRBD2. Germline CDR1 and CDR2: DFQATT and SNEGSKA (reference sequence). V lost 5 bases to trimming and J lost 6 bases; unmatched junction nucleotides: 5. The CDR3 runs to 13 residues. The CDR3 DNA reads TGCAGTGCTTCCGGGACTAGCGGGTTCGAGCAGTACTTC. Protein: CSASGTSGFEQYF.

The table lists this clonotype with a few counts. The chain combines TRBV27 with TRBJ1-2; D is perhaps TRBD1 (6 bases). Germline-derived CDR1 and CDR2 are MNHEY and SMNVEV (reference sequence). Trimming removed 4 bases from V and 7 bases from J, with 13 bases in between. This CDR3 is 13 amino acids long. CDR3 in DNA: TGTGCCAGCAGTTCCCAGGGGTTTGGTGGCTACACCTTC. It yields the protein CASSSQGFGGYTF.

Many counts were recorded for this clonotype. The gene calls are TRBV5-6 and TRBJ1-1; tentative D call: TRBD1 (6 bases). Germline lookup yields CDR1 SGHDT and CDR2 YYEEEE. CDR3 size: 15 residues. Trimming removed 4 bases from V and 4 bases from J, with 17 bases in between. The CDR3 nucleotides are TGTGCCAGCAGCCCACCAACAGGGAGAGGCACTGAAGCTTTCTTT. Protein product: CASSPPTGRGTEAFF.

This clonotype was found many times. The CDR3 reads CASSFITGELFF. The CDR3 region has the DNA TGTGCCAGCAGCTTCATTACCGGGGAGCTGTTTTTT. The chain recombines TRBV11-2 with TRBJ2-2, with D unclear. The V end was cut by 3 bases, the J end by 5 bases, with 4 bases between. CDR3 length equals 12 residues. Germline assignment: CDR1 SGHAT and CDR2 FQNNGV. The variable domain in full, completed from reference TRBV11-2 and TRBJ2-2, reads EAGVAQSPRYKIIEKRQSVAFWCNPISGHATLYWYQQILGQGPKLLIQFQNNGVVDDSQLPKDRFSAERLKGVDSTLKIQPAKLEDSAVYLCASSFITGELFFGEGSRLTVL.

This clonotype occurred once. The chain joins TRBV15 to TRBJ1-3; no definite D call. The V gene's germline CDR1 is LNHNV and CDR2 YYDKDF (reference sequence). The CDR3 runs to 15 residues. V was clipped by 0 bases and J by 4 bases, with 10 bases between them. The CDR3 region has the DNA TGTGCCACCAGCAGAGACCCTAAAACCGGAAACACCATATATTTT. It encodes CATSRDPKTGNTIYF.

V is TRBV4-3 and J is TRBJ2-7; D may match TRBD1 or TRBD2 (5 bases each). Looked up from germline, CDR1 is LGHNA and CDR2 is YSLEER. CDR3 length: 16 residues. V gave up 3 bases and J gave up 1 base, with 16 bases separating them. The CDR3 spells CASSQDTGLLSYEQYF. In DNA form, the CDR3 reads TGCGCCAGCAGCCAGGACACGGGGCTACTTTCCTACGAGCAGTACTTC.

The genes are TRBV30 and TRBJ1-5, with 7 nucleotides matching TRBD1. The germline V gene has CDR1 GTSNPN and CDR2 SVGIG (reference sequence). This CDR3 contains 13 residues. The V gene end was trimmed by 2 bases and the J gene end by 4 bases; junction bases not matched to a gene: 2. This CDR3 reads CAWSSQGNQPQHF. Here the CDR3 DNA reads TGTGCCTGGAGTTCACAGGGGAATCAGCCCCAGCATTTT.

The chain carries TRBV27 and TRBJ1-5, with TRBD1 as a possible D gene (6 bases). Per germline, CDR1 MNHEY and CDR2 SMNVEV (reference sequence). There are 16 residues in the CDR3. The ends were cut back, 5 bases at V and 0 bases at J, with 14 bases in the middle. CDR3 region: CASSLGGRISNQPQHF. CDR3 bases: TGTGCCAGCAGTCTGGGGGGGCGGATTAGCAATCAGCCCCAGCATTTT.

This clonotype occurred many times. V gene TRBV30 combines with J gene TRBJ1-4; tentative D call: TRBD1 (6 bases). CDR3 length: 15 residues. Trimming took off 3 bases at V and 7 bases at J, with 18 bases between the two ends. Germline V gene lookup returns CDR1 GTSNPN and CDR2 SVGIG (reference sequence). DNA for the CDR3: TGTGCCTGGAGCTCACTCGGGGGCTGGGGTGAAAAACTGTTTTTT. Translation gives CAWSSLGGWGEKLFF. The full variable domain, in which reference TRBV30 and TRBJ1-4 provide the parts outside the CDR3, is SQTIHQWPATLVQPVGSPLSLECTVEGTSNPNLYWYRQAAGRGLQLLFYSVGIGQISSEVPQNLSASRPQDRQFILSSKKLLLSDSGFYLCAWSSLGGWGEKLFFGSGTQLSVL.

The rearrangement links TRBV27 to TRBJ1-1; D call uncertain. Germline loops: CDR1 MNHEY, CDR2 SMNVEV (reference sequence). V was pared by 0 bases and J by 0 bases, with 8 bases between. The CDR3 length is 15 residues. The chain's CDR3 is CASSLSWGVNTEAFF. The CDR3 nucleotides are TGTGCCAGCAGTTTATCGTGGGGAGTGAACACTGAAGCTTTCTTT.

This clonotype was recorded many times. This rearrangement joins TRBV12-3 or TRBV12-4 to TRBJ2-3; 12 bases line up with TRBD2. J gave up 7 bases and V 4 bases, and 6 bases lay outside the gene matches. The CDR3 spans 15 residues. CDR3 sequence (DNA): TGTGCCAGCAGTTCGAGGACTAGCGGGATATATACGCAGTATTTT. Protein product: CASSSRTSGIYTQYF.

This clonotype was detected many times. The genes are TRBV30 and TRBJ2-3; D unresolved. Germline values: CDR1 GTSNPN, CDR2 SVGIG (reference sequence). The ends were cut back, 1 base at V and 3 bases at J, with 11 bases in the middle. This CDR3 is 14 amino acids long. CDR3 loop: CAWSGVVGTDTQYF. The CDR3 nucleotides are TGTGCCTGGAGTGGCGTGGTAGGGACAGATACGCAGTATTTT.

This chain links TRBV5-1 with TRBJ2-2; D not resolved. Germline CDR1 reads SGHRS; CDR2 reads YFSETQ. Trimming left V 5 bases short and J 4 bases short, with 15 bases between. This CDR3 is built from 15 residues. The CDR3 bases are TGCGCCAGCAGTCTGGTTCCGGGCTCCACCGGGGAGCTGTTTTTT. It is translated as CASSLVPGSTGELFF.

This clonotype was observed a few times. The chain links TRBV28 to TRBJ2-2, with TRBD1 matching 9 bases. This CDR3 is built from 14 residues. J lost 3 bases, V lost 8 bases, and 4 bases had no gene match. The germline V gene encodes CDR1 MDHEN and CDR2 SYDVKM. The CDR3 DNA follows: TGTGCCAGCGGAAGGACAGGGGACACCGGGGAGCTGTTTTTT. This sequence encodes CASGRTGDTGELFF.

Many counts were recorded for this clonotype. The chain has TRBV6-1 and TRBJ2-2; D is ambiguous. The germline V gene has CDR1 MNHNS and CDR2 SASEGT. The CDR3 spans 13 residues. The V end lost 6 bases, the J end lost 9 bases, and 14 bases lay between the germline ends. The CDR3 loop reads CASSLILSRELFF. Here the CDR3 DNA reads TGTGCCAGCAGCCTAATCCTATCGAGGGAGCTGTTTTTT.

The J gene is TRBJ2-3, the V gene TRBV6-4; D may be TRBD1 (5 bases). The CDR3 contains 15 residues. Germline loops: CDR1 MRHNA, CDR2 SNTAGT. Between the trimmed V and J ends, which lost 6 bases and 1 base, there was a span of 14 bases. CDR3 protein: CASRTGTAGTDTQYF. The DNA of the CDR3 is TGTGCCAGCAGAACAGGCACCGCTGGCACAGATACGCAGTATTTT.

In its sample, this clonotype was seen many times. The rearrangement joins TRBV20-1 to TRBJ2-1; TRBD1 or TRBD2 may be the D gene (6 bases each). V was trimmed by 6 bases and J by 4 bases, leaving 19 bases between them. The germline gives CDR1 DFQATT, CDR2 SNEGSKA (reference sequence). The CDR3 is 15 amino acids. Here the CDR3 DNA reads TGCAGTGCCCCGTTGGGGGCTAGCGCGTACAATGAGCAGTTCTTC. Protein: CSAPLGASAYNEQFF.

The chain recombines TRBV20-1 with TRBJ2-3, with TRBD1 identical over 9 bases. There are 14 residues in the CDR3. Per the germline V gene, CDR1 is DFQATT and CDR2 is SNEGSKA (reference sequence). J was trimmed by 5 bases and V by 5 bases; bases with no gene match: 8. CDR3 amino acids: CSAYIQGAGDTQYF. Here the CDR3 DNA reads TGCAGTGCTTATATACAGGGGGCCGGAGATACGCAGTATTTT.

The chain combines TRBV12-3 or TRBV12-4 with TRBJ2-1; D possibly corresponds to TRBD1 (6 bases). The CDR3 contains 18 residues. V lost 6 bases to trimming and J lost 7 bases, with 28 bases between them. CDR3 in amino acids: CASRGARVYPLMVNEQFF. CDR3 nucleotide sequence: TGTGCCAGCAGGGGGGCCAGGGTATATCCACTCATGGTAAATGAGCAGTTCTTC.

This clonotype was observed at least ten times. The chain uses TRBV20-1 and TRBJ2-5; TRBD2 matches 11 bases. The CDR3 sequence is 15 residues long. Germline V lookup: CDR1 DFQATT, CDR2 SNEGSKA (reference sequence). The V and J ends lost 4 bases and 2 bases, in that order; junction bases with no gene match: 6. The CDR3 region is CSATVGTSGQETQYF. The CDR3 nucleotides read TGCAGTGCTACCGTTGGGACTAGCGGACAAGAGACCCAGTACTTC.

Many counts were recorded for this clonotype. The chain carries TRBV20-1 and TRBJ2-1, with TRBD2 matching 8 bases. CDR3 length: 15 residues. Germline V gives CDR1 DFQATT, CDR2 SNEGSKA (reference sequence). With V trimmed by 3 bases and J by 3 bases, 7 bases remained unmatched. The CDR3 DNA follows: TGCAGTGCTAGGGAGGAGGGACTAGGCTACAATGAGCAGTTCTTC. This translates into CSAREEGLGYNEQFF.

A word on this clonotype: This CDR3 is missing its conserved last phenylalanine or tryptophan, likely due to a read error. The chain is built from TRBV25-1 and TRBJ1-1; D is perhaps TRBD1 (5 bases). Trimming stripped 6 bases from V and 1 base from J, with 18 bases between. In germline, CDR1 is MGHDK, CDR2 SYGVNS. The CDR3 is made up of 16 amino acids. CDR3 nucleotides: TGTGCCAGCAGCCTTCCCCCCGGGACGGCGAACACTGAAGCTTTCCTT. Its translation: CASSLPPGTANTEAFL.

In the case of this clonotype: A much bigger clone sits one base away, suggesting this may be a read error. The chain carries TRBV14 and TRBJ2-3; 7 nucleotides line up with TRBD1. Per the germline V gene, CDR1 is SGHDN and CDR2 is FVKESK. The CDR3 sequence is 17 residues long. CDR3 DNA: TGTGCCAGCAGCCAACCCAAGATGACAGGGAACACAGGTACGCAGTATTTT. It encodes CASSQPKMTGNTGTQYF. The full variable domain, in which reference TRBV14 and TRBJ2-3 provide the parts outside the CDR3, is EAGVTQFPSHSVIEKGQTVTLRCDPISGHDNLYWYRRVMGKEIKFLLHFVKESKQDESGMPNNRFLAERTGGTYSTLKVQPAELEDSGVYFCASSQPKMTGNTGTQYFGPGTRLTVL.

This clonotype was observed a few times. J is TRBJ1-2 and V is TRBV7-9; 7 bases are a match to TRBD1. This CDR3 has 16 amino acids. Per germline, CDR1 SEHNR and CDR2 FQNEAQ (reference sequence). Unmatched junction bases numbered 15, after V lost 5 bases and J lost 6 bases. DNA of the CDR3: TGTGCCAGCAGCGCTGGCCCCGGCAAGGGGGCAGATGGCTACACCTTC. Amino acid sequence: CASSAGPGKGADGYTF.

This chain uses TRBV14 with TRBJ1-1, with TRBD1 as a possible D gene (5 bases). Trimming left V 1 base short and J 4 bases short, with 16 bases between. From germline, CDR1 is SGHDN and CDR2 FVKESK. The CDR3 contains 16 residues. CDR3 amino acids: CASSQGPRALGTEAFF. The CDR3 coding sequence is TGTGCCAGCAGCCAAGGACCCAGGGCGCTAGGCACTGAAGCTTTCTTT.

This clonotype has a count of ten or more. The rearrangement uses TRBV13 and TRBJ2-1; 11 bases map to TRBD2. The CDR3 consists of 15 residues. With V trimmed by 3 bases and J by 5 bases, 3 bases remained unmatched. The germline CDR1 and CDR2 sequences are PRHDT and FYEKMQ (reference sequence). Written as DNA, the CDR3 is TGTGCCAGCAGCTTGGGGACTAGCGGCGACAATGAGCAGTTCTTC. This sequence encodes CASSLGTSGDNEQFF.

This clonotype came up a few times. V usage is TRBV6-5 and J usage is TRBJ1-2, with a tentative D call TRBD1 (5 bases). In germline, CDR1 is MNHEY, CDR2 SVGAGI. This CDR3 is built from 15 residues. Trimming left V 0 bases short and J 1 base short, with 9 bases between. CDR3 nucleotide sequence: TGTGCCAGCAGTTACTCGGGAGGGGATAACTATGGCTACACCTTC. It specifies CASSYSGGDNYGYTF.